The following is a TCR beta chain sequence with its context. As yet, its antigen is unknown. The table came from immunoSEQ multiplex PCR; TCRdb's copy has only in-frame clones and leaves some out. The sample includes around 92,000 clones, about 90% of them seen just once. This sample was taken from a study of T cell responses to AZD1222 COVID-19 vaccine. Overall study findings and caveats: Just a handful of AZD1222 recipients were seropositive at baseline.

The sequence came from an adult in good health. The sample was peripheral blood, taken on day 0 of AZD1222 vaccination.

The CDR3 coding sequence is TGTGCCAGCAGTGAATACCAGGATGGGGGGGCTTTCTTT. Translation: CASSEYQDGGAFF. The chain uses TRBV2 and TRBJ1-1; a weak D match, TRBD1 (5 bases). V dropped 2 bases and J dropped 11 bases, with 15 bases sitting between them. There are 13 residues in the CDR3. The V gene's germline CDR1 is SNHLY and CDR2 FYNNEI.